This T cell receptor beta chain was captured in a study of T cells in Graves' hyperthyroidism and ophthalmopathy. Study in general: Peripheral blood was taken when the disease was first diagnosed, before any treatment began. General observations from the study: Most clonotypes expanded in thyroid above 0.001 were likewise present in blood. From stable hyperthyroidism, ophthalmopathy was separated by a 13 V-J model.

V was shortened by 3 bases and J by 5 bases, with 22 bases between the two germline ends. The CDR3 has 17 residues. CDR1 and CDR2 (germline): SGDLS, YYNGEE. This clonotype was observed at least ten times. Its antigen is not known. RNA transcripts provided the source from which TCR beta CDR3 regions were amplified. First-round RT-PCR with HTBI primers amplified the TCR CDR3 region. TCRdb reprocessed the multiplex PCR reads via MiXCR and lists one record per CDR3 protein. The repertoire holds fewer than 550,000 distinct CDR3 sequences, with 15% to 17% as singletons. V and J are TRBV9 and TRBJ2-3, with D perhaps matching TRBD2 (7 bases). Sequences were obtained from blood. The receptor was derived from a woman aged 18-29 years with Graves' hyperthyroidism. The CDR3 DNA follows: TGTGCCAGCAGCGCCGACCGGGGGGCCAGTGCAGGAGATACGCAGTATTTT. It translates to CASSADRGASAGDTQYF.